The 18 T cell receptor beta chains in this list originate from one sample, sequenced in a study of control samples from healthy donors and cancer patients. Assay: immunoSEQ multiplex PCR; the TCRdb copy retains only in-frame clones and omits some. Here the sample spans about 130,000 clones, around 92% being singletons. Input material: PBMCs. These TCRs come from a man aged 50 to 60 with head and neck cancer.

In DNA, the CDR3 is TGTGCCAGCCCCCACCGGGCAGCCTATAGCAATCAGCCCCAGCATTTT. Amino acid sequence: CASPHRAAYSNQPQHF. The V gene is TRBV27, the J gene TRBJ1-5, with D hard to call. V shed 8 bases and J shed 0 bases, with 17 bases lying between them. Germline CDR1 reads MNHEY; CDR2 reads SMNVEV (reference sequence). The CDR3 spans 16 residues.

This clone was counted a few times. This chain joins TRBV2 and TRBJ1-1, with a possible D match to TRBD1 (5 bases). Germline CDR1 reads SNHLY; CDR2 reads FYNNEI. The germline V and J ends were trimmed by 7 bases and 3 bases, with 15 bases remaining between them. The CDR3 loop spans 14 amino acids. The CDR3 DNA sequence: TGTGCCAGCAACCGAGACAGTCCCTACACTGAAGCTTTCTTT. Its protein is CASNRDSPYTEAFF.

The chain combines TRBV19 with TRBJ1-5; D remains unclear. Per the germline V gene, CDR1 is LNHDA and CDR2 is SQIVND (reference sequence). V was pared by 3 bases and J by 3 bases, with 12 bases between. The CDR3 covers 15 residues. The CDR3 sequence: CASSIGFGDNQPQHF. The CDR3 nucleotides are TGTGCCAGTAGTATTGGTTTTGGGGACAATCAGCCCCAGCATTTT.

CDR3 bases: TGTGCCAGCAGCTTGGCCCCCGCAAACATTCAGTACTTC. Its translation is CASSLAPANIQYF. The rearrangement links TRBV7-2 to TRBJ2-4; no firm D call. V was pared by 3 bases and J by 6 bases, with 9 bases between. The CDR3 runs 13 residues. Germline V lookup: CDR1 SGHTA, CDR2 FQGNSA.

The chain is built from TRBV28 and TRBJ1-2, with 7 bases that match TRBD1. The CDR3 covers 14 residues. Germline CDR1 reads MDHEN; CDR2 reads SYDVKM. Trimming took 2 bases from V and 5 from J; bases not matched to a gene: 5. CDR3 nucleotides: TGTGCCAGCAGTTTAGACAGGGATGGGTATGGCTACACCTTC. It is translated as CASSLDRDGYGYTF.

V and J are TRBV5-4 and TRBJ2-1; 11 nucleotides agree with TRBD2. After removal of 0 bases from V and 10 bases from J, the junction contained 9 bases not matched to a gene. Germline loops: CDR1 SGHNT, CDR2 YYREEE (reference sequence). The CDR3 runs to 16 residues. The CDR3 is CASSLDTSGRTGEQFF. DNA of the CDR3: TGTGCCAGCAGCTTGGACACTAGCGGGAGAACGGGAGAGCAGTTCTTC.

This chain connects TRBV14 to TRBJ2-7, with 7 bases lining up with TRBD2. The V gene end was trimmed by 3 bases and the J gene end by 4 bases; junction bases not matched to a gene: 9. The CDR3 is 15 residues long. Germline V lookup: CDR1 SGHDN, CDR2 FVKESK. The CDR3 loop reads CASSHPASGDYEQYF. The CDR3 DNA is TGTGCCAGCAGCCATCCCGCTAGCGGCGATTACGAGCAGTACTTC.

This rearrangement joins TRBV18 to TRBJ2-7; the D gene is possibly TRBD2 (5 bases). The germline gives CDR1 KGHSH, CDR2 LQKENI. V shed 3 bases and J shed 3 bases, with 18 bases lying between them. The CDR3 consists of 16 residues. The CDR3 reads CASSPQDSAFNYEQYF. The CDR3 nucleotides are TGTGCCAGCTCACCCCAAGATAGCGCCTTTAACTACGAGCAGTACTTC.

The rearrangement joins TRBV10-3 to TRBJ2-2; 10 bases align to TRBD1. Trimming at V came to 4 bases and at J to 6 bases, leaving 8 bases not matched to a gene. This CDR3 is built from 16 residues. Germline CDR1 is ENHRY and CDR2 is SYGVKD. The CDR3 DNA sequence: TGTGCCATCAGTGCGCGCGGACAGGGGGACCCCGGGGAGCTGTTTTTT. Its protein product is CAISARGQGDPGELFF.

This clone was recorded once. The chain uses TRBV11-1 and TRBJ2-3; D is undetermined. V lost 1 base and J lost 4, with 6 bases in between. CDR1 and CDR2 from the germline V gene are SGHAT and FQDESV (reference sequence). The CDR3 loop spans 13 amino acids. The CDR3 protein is CASSLELADTQYF. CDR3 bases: TGTGCCAGCAGCTTAGAGCTAGCAGATACGCAGTATTTT. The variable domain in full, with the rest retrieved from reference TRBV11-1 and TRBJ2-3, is EAEVAQSPRYKITEKSQAVAFWCDPISGHATLYWYRQILGQGPELLVQFQDESVVDDSQLPKDRFSAERLKGVDSTLKIQPAELGDSAMYLCASSLELADTQYFGPGTRLTVL.

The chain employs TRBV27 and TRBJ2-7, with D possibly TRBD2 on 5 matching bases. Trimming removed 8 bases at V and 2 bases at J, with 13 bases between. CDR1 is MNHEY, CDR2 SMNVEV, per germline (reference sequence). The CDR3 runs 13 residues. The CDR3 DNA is TGTGCCAGCCTGGACTCCTCCACCTACGAGCAGTACTTC. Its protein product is CASLDSSTYEQYF.

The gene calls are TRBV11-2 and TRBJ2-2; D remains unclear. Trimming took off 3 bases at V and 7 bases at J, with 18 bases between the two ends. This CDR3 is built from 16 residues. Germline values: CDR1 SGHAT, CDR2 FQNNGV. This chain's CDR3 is CASSFNVRVLGGELFF. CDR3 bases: TGTGCCAGCAGCTTTAATGTAAGAGTCCTCGGCGGGGAGCTGTTTTTT.

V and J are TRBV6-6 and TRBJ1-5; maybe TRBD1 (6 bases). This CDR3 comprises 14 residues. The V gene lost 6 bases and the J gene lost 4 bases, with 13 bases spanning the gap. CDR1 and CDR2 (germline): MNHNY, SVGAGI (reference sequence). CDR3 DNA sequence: TGTGCCAGCAGCCACAGGGTTCTAAATCAGCCCCAGCATTTT. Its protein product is CASSHRVLNQPQHF.

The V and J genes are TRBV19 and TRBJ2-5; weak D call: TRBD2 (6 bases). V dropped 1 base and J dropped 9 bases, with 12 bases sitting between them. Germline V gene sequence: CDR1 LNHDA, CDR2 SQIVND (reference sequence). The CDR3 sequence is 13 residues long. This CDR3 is CASSIGRTTAQYF. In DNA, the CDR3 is TGTGCCAGTAGTATAGGGCGGACTACCGCCCAGTACTTC.

The CDR3 here is CASSPTSGSYTGELFF. CDR3 in DNA: TGTGCCAGCAGCCCTACTAGCGGGTCTTACACCGGGGAGCTGTTTTTT. The V and J genes are TRBV3-1 (or the pseudogene TRBV3-2) and TRBJ2-2; 9 positions match TRBD2. This CDR3 region has 16 residues. CDR1 is LGHDT and CDR2 is YNNKEL in the germline V gene (reference sequence). V gave up 4 bases and J gave up 3 bases; unmatched junction bases: 6.

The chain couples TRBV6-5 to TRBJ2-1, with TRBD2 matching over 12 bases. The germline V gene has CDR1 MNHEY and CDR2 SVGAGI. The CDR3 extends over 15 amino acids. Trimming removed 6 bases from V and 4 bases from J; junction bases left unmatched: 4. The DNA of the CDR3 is TGTGCCAGCAGCAGACTAGCGGGGGCGTACAATGAGCAGTTCTTC. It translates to CASSRLAGAYNEQFF.

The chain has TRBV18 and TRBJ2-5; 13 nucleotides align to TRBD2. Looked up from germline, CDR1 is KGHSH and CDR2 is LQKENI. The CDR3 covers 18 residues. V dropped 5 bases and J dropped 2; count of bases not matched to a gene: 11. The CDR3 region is CASSGPGTSGNFQETQYF. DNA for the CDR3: TGTGCCAGCTCAGGTCCCGGGACTAGCGGGAACTTTCAAGAGACCCAGTACTTC.

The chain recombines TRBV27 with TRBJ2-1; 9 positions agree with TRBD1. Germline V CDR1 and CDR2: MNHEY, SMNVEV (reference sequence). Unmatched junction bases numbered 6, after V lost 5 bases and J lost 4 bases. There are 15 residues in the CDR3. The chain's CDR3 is CASSPGTGFYNEQFF. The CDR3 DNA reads TGTGCCAGCAGTCCCGGGACAGGGTTTTACAATGAGCAGTTCTTC.